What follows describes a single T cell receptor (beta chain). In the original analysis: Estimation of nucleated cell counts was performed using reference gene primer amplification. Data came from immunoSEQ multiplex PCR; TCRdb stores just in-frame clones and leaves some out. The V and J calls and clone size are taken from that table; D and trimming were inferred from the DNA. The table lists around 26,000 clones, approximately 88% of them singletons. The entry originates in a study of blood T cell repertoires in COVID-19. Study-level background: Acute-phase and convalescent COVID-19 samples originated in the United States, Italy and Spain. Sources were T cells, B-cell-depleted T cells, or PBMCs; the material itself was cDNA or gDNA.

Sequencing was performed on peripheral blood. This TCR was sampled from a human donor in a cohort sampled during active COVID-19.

The DNA of the CDR3 is TGTGCCAGCAGTTACTCGCCGGGACAGGGCCCTGATGGCTACACCTTC. Translating it yields CASSYSPGQGPDGYTF. The chain combines TRBV6-5 with TRBJ1-2; 9 bases match TRBD1. The V and J ends lost 0 bases and 6 bases, in that order; junction bases with no gene match: 8. Germline V gives CDR1 MNHEY, CDR2 SVGAGI. This CDR3 has 16 residues.